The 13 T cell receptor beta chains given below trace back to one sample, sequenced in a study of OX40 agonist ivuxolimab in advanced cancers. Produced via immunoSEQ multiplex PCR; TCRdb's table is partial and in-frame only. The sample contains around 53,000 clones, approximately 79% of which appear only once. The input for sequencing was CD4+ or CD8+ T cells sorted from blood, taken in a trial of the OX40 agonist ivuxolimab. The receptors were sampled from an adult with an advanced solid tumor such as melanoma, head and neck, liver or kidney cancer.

DNA for the CDR3: TGTGCCAGCAGCTTAGTCGCCACCTACGAGCAGTACTTC. Translating it yields CASSLVATYEQYF. The V gene is TRBV7-2, the J gene TRBJ2-7; D not certain. This CDR3 has 13 residues. Germline V gene data show CDR1 as SGHTA and CDR2 as FQGNSA. Trimming removed 1 base at V and 2 bases at J, with 6 bases between. The full variable domain, its missing parts supplied by reference TRBV7-2 and TRBJ2-7, is GAGVSQSPSNKVTEKGKDVELRCDPISGHTALYWYRQSLGQGLEFLIYFQGNSAPDKSGLPSDRFSAERTGGSVSTLTIQRTQQEDSAVYLCASSLVATYEQYFGPGTRLTVT.

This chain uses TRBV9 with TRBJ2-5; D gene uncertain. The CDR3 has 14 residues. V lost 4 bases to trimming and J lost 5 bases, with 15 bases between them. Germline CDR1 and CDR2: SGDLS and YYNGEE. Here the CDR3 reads CASSIGPSDETQYF. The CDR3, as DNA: TGTGCCAGCAGCATCGGACCCTCCGATGAGACCCAGTACTTC.

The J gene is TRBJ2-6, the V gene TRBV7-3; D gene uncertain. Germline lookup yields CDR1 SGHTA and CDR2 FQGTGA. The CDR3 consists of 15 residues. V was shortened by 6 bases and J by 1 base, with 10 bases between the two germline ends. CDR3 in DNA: TGTGCCAGCAGTCTCCTTGGGTCTGGGGCCAACGTCCTGACTTTC. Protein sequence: CASSLLGSGANVLTF. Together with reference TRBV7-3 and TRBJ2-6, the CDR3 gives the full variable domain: GAGVSQTPSNKVTEKGKYVELRCDPISGHTALYWYRQSLGQGPEFLIYFQGTGAADDSGLPNDRFFAVRPEGSVSTLKIQRTERGDSAVYLCASSLLGSGANVLTFGAGSRLTVL.

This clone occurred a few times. DNA for the CDR3: TGTGCCAGCAGCTTGGAAACGAACACTGAAGCTTTCTTT. As protein: CASSLETNTEAFF. The rearrangement uses TRBV5-5 and TRBJ1-1; D uncertain. CDR3 size: 13 residues. Trimming removed 0 bases from V and 1 base from J, with 4 bases in between. CDR1 and CDR2 (germline): SGHKS, YYEKEE (reference sequence).

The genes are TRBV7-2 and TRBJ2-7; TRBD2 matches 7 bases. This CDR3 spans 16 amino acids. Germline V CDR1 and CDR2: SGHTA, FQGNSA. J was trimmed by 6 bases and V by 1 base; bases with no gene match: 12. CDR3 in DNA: TGTGCCAGCAGCTTAGGTTTCCGGGGGGAAGGGCGCGAGCAGTACTTC. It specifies CASSLGFRGEGREQYF.

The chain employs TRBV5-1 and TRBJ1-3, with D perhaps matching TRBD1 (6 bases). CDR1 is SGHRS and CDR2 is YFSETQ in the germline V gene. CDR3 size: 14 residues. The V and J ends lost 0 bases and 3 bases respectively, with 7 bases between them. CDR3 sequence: CASSLEGGGNTIYF. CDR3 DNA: TGCGCCAGCAGCTTGGAGGGGGGTGGAAACACCATATATTTT.

CDR3 nucleotide sequence: TGTGCCAGCAGTTCACCTAGGGGGCCCTCTGGAAACACCATATATTTT. It is translated as CASSSPRGPSGNTIYF. This chain connects TRBV28 to TRBJ1-3, with 7 bases fitting TRBD1. The CDR3 runs to 16 residues. Germline CDR1 and CDR2: MDHEN and SYDVKM. With V trimmed by 4 bases and J by 0 bases, 6 bases remained unmatched.

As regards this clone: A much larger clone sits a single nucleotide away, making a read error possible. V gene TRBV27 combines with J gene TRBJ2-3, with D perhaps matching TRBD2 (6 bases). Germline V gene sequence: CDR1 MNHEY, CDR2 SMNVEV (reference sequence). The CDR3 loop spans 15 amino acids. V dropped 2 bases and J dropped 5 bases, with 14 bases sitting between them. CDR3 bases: TGTGCCAGCAGTTTACTTACTCTAGCGAGAGATACGCAGTATTTT. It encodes CASSLLTLARDTQYF.

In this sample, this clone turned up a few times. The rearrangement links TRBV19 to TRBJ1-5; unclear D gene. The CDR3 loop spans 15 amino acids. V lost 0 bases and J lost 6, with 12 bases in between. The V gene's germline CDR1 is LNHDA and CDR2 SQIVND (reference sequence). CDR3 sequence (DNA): TGTGCCAGTAGTATAGATCCTCGGGGTGGTCAGCCCCAGCATTTT. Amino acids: CASSIDPRGGQPQHF. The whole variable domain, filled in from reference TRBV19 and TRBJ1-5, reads DGGITQSPKYLFRKEGQNVTLSCEQNLNHDAMYWYRQDPGQGLRLIYYSQIVNDFQKGDIAEGYSVSREKKESFPLTVTSAQKNPTAFYLCASSIDPRGGQPQHFGDGTRLSIL.

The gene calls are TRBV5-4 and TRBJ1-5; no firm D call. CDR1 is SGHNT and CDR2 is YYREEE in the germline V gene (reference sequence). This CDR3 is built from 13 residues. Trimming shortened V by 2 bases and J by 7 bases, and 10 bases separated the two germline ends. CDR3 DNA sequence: TGTGCCAGCAGCTTAGCGGGCCAGCAGCCCCAGCATTTT. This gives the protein CASSLAGQQPQHF. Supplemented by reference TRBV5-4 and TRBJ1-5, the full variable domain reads ETGVTQSPTHLIKTRGQQVTLRCSSQSGHNTVSWYQQALGQGPQFIFQYYREEENGRGNFPPRFSGLQFPNYSSELNVNALELDDSALYLCASSLAGQQPQHFGDGTRLSIL.

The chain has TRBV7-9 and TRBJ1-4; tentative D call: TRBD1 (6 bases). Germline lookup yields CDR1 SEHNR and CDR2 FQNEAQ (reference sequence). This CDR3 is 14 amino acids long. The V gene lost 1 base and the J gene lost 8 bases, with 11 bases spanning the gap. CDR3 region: CASSLGQGWEKLFF. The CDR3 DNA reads TGTGCCAGCAGCTTAGGCCAGGGGTGGGAAAAACTGTTTTTT.

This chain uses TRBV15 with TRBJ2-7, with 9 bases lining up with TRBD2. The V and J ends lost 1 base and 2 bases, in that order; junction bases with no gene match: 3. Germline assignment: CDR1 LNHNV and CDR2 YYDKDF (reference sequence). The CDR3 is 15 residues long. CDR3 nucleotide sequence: TGTGCCACCAGCAGAGGGCTAGCGGGAACCTACGAGCAGTACTTC. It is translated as CATSRGLAGTYEQYF.

The CDR3 DNA sequence: TGTGCCAGCAGGCTATCACAGGGGGCGGGCGGGGAGCTGTTTTTT. This encodes CASRLSQGAGGELFF. J is TRBJ2-2 and V is TRBV2; 9 nucleotides match TRBD1. The V and J ends lost 6 bases and 7 bases, in that order; junction bases with no gene match: 9. The CDR3 is 15 amino acids. CDR1 and CDR2 from the germline V gene are SNHLY and FYNNEI.